These 8 T cell receptor beta chains share one sample of origin, sequenced in a study of patients and donors after allogeneic stem cell transplantation. Each CDR3 protein gets one entry after TCRdb re-called the RT-PCR reads with MiXCR. The sample shows 90,000 to 130,000 distinct CDR3 sequences, 35% of them seen only once. The sample comprised blood, either unsorted or a sorted T cell fraction (not recorded which). The receptors were gathered from a human donor who was either an allogeneic HSCT recipient or a stem cell or donor lymphocyte infusion donor (not recorded which). It is not recorded whose cells these are; they may come from a transplant donor.

The table lists this clonotype with a few counts. The chain has TRBV12-3 or TRBV12-4 and TRBJ1-5; D remains ambiguous. Trimming stripped 3 bases from V and 6 bases from J, with 18 bases between. CDR3 length equals 16 residues. CDR3 nucleotide sequence: TGTGCCAGCAGTTTTAGGTTATGGGGAGCAGGTCAGCCCCAGCATTTT. This encodes CASSFRLWGAGQPQHF.

This rearrangement joins TRBV15 to TRBJ1-4; 7 nucleotides line up with TRBD1. With 1 base clipped from V and 1 base from J, the junction kept 6 bases outside the gene matches. This CDR3 spans 17 amino acids. The V gene's germline CDR1 is LNHNV and CDR2 YYDKDF (reference sequence). CDR3 region: CATSRGHRGGTNEKLFF. The CDR3 DNA sequence: TGTGCCACCAGCAGAGGCCACAGGGGAGGAACTAATGAAAAACTGTTTTTT.

This chain joins TRBV12-3 or TRBV12-4 and TRBJ1-5; no reliable D call. The CDR3 is 15 amino acids. Trimming cost V 5 bases and J 1 base, with 12 bases left between them. CDR3 amino acids: CASSLRRGSNQPQHF. The DNA for the CDR3 is TGTGCCAGCAGTCTCCGGCGGGGAAGCAATCAGCCCCAGCATTTT.

This clonotype was counted only a few times. The chain combines TRBV28 with TRBJ1-2; 7 nucleotides align to TRBD1. The CDR3 loop spans 16 amino acids. V lost 2 bases and J lost 8; bases outside the gene matches: 14. CDR1 is MDHEN, CDR2 SYDVKM, per germline. CDR3 sequence reads: CASSLMLDRILHGYTF. CDR3 nucleotides: TGTGCCAGCAGTTTAATGTTGGACAGGATACTTCACGGCTACACCTTC.

This clonotype has a handful of counts. This chain uses TRBV12-3 or TRBV12-4 with TRBJ1-2, with TRBD1 identical over 7 bases. This CDR3 region has 12 residues. Trimming cost V 5 bases and J 7 bases; bases outside gene matches: 4. The CDR3 loop reads CASSTDRAGYTF. The CDR3 DNA follows: TGTGCCAGCAGTACCGACAGGGCTGGCTACACCTTC.

This clonotype was found a few times. The chain uses TRBV20-1 and TRBJ1-6; unclear D gene. This CDR3 contains 14 residues. With 6 bases removed from V and 4 bases from J, the gap between germline ends came to 13 bases. Germline V gives CDR1 DFQATT, CDR2 SNEGSKA (reference sequence). Here the CDR3 reads CSASSGSYNSPLHF. CDR3 sequence (DNA): TGCAGTGCCTCCTCTGGCAGTTATAATTCACCCCTCCACTTT.

The V call is TRBV5-1, the J call TRBJ2-5, with D possibly TRBD2 on 6 matching bases. CDR3 length: 13 residues. Germline V gives CDR1 SGHRS, CDR2 YFSETQ. Between the trimmed V and J ends, which lost 3 bases and 3 bases, there was a span of 9 bases. This CDR3 reads CASSSPGEETQYF. The CDR3 bases are TGCGCCAGCAGCTCTCCGGGAGAAGAGACCCAGTACTTC.

The count of this clonotype is one. The V and J genes are TRBV18 and TRBJ2-5; 14 nucleotides match TRBD2. Germline-derived CDR1 and CDR2 are KGHSH and LQKENI. This CDR3 is built from 16 residues. Trimming took 2 bases from V and 2 from J; bases not matched to a gene: 1. The CDR3 sequence: CASSPRTSGRQETQYF. CDR3 DNA: TGTGCCAGCTCACCAAGGACTAGCGGGAGGCAAGAGACCCAGTACTTC.